This T cell receptor (beta chain) came from a study of OX40 agonist ivuxolimab in advanced cancers. Study-level background: An anti-OX40 (CD134) antibody with agonistic activity, ivuxolimab, was administered to patients. Aged about 20 to 85 with a mean of roughly 63 years, they were about 80% male. Dose-escalation subjects each had hepatocellular carcinoma, melanoma, renal cell or head and neck cancer. General study results and limits: Determination of antigen specificity was not performed for the expanded peripheral T cells.

Sequencing was performed with immunoSEQ multiplex PCR; in TCRdb, only in-frame clones are kept and a portion is missing. Of approximately 26,000 clones detected, under 95% appear once; the ten largest clones hold about 50%. A word on this clone: Its matching antigen is unknown.

This material consisted of CD4+ or CD8+ T cells sorted from blood, taken in a trial of the OX40 agonist ivuxolimab. The receptor was isolated from an adult with an advanced solid tumor such as melanoma, head and neck, liver or kidney cancer.

CDR3 in DNA: TGTGCCAGCAGCCGCGGTCTAGCGGAAAACGAGCAGTACTTC. Amino acids: CASSRGLAENEQYF. The J gene is TRBJ2-7, the V gene TRBV5-4; TRBD2 matches at 7 bases. V shed 4 bases and J 5 bases; nucleotides not matched to a gene: 9. The germline gives CDR1 SGHNT, CDR2 YYREEE (reference sequence). The CDR3 loop spans 14 amino acids.